The clone carrying this T cell receptor (beta chain) was counted only a few times. The entry originates in a study of response to subunit inactivated influenza vaccine. Germline-derived CDR1 and CDR2 are DFQATT and SNEGSKA (reference sequence). V trimming: 4 bases; J trimming: 1 base; junction bases outside the gene matches: 6. The CDR3 consists of 14 residues. TCRdb passed the RT-PCR reads through MiXCR, listing each CDR3 protein once. The data hold around 710,000 distinct CDR3 sequences, with about 15% observed a single time. Sequenced here: PBMCs from blood, sampled less than 15 days before vaccination. The clonotype originates from a man aged 50 or older who received an inactivated influenza vaccine. This rearrangement joins TRBV20-1 to TRBJ2-5; 7 bases agree with TRBD2. CDR3: CSAIRAGSQETQYF. CDR3 nucleotides: TGCAGTGCTATTCGAGCGGGAAGCCAAGAGACCCAGTACTTC.